This is a list of T cell receptor beta chains from one sample in a study of naive and memory T cell subsets. TCRdb reprocessed the UMI-ligation and nested PCR reads via MiXCR and lists one record per CDR3 protein. Of 80,000 to 95,000 distinct CDR3 sequences listed, roughly 9.3% are singletons. The sample comprised naive CD8+ T cells from blood. These receptors originate from a human donor in good health. Each CDR3 is given with its conserved first and last residue. The D gene is left open where the match is weak. Some rows mark clone size as missing; the rest say once, few, many or name a class of expanded clone.

j_call,clone_size,d_call,v_call,cdr3_aa,cdr3_nt
TRBJ2-7,NA,NA,TRBV5-6,CASSPPQGHEQYF,TGTGCCAGCAGCCCTCCCCAGGGTCACGAGCAGTACTTC
TRBJ2-3,many,NA,TRBV5-5,CASSLVTGTDTQYF,TGTGCCAGCAGCCTGGTAACAGGGACAGATACGCAGTATTTT
TRBJ1-5,NA,NA,TRBV28,CASSLRGRQGAPRPQHF,TGTGCCAGCAGTTTACGGGGCAGGCAGGGCGCCCCTCGGCCCCAGCATTTT
TRBJ2-2,many,TRBD1,TRBV20-1,CSARGRTGDTGELFF,TGCAGTGCTAGAGGACGGACAGGGGACACCGGGGAGCTGTTTTTT
TRBJ1-3,NA,TRBD1,TRBV7-9,CASSLDRGSGNTIYF,TGTGCCAGCAGCTTAGACAGGGGCTCTGGAAACACCATATATTTT
TRBJ1-1,many,TRBD1,TRBV5-4,CASSSRDRGTEAFF,TGTGCCAGCAGCTCTAGGGACAGGGGCACTGAAGCTTTCTTT
TRBJ2-3,few,TRBD2,TRBV5-5,CASSWLPPSGRDTDTQYF,TGTGCCAGCAGTTGGCTTCCGCCTAGCGGGAGGGACACAGATACGCAGTATTTT
TRBJ2-1,many,TRBD2,TRBV28,CASRTTSGYYNEQFF,TGTGCCAGCAGGACAACTAGCGGATACTACAATGAGCAGTTCTTC
TRBJ2-3,many,TRBD1,TRBV28,CASSPLTGRLTDTQYF,TGTGCCAGCAGTCCCCTGACAGGGAGACTCACAGATACGCAGTATTTT
TRBJ2-1,few,NA,TRBV28,CASTALGGPSYNEQFF,TGTGCCAGCACCGCTTTGGGCGGACCCTCCTACAATGAGCAGTTCTTC
TRBJ1-1,many,NA,TRBV27,CASSRGGEAFF,TGTGCCAGCAGTCGGGGTGGTGAAGCTTTCTTT
TRBJ2-5,NA,NA,TRBV27,CASSPYRSLQETQYF,TGTGCCAGCAGTCCCTACAGGAGCCTTCAAGAGACCCAGTACTTC
TRBJ2-5,many,NA,TRBV7-7,CASSLGPGETQYF,TGTGCCAGCAGCTTAGGACCTGGTGAGACCCAGTACTTC
TRBJ2-5,few,NA,TRBV13,CASSLGRHAETQYF,TGTGCCAGCAGCTTAGGCAGGCATGCGGAGACCCAGTACTTC
TRBJ2-3,few,TRBD2,TRBV19,CASTSSGITDTQYF,TGTGCCAGTACCTCTAGCGGGATCACAGATACGCAGTATTTT
TRBJ2-5,few,NA,TRBV10-3,CAISAPGTSQETQYF,TGTGCCATCAGTGCTCCCGGGACGTCCCAAGAGACCCAGTACTTC
TRBJ2-3,many,NA,TRBV29-1,CSQSPITDTQYF,TGCAGCCAATCGCCCATCACAGATACGCAGTATTTT
TRBJ2-7,NA,NA,TRBV2,CASSDSTDYEQYF,TGTGCCAGCAGTGATTCGACAGACTACGAGCAGTACTTC
TRBJ2-1,few,NA,TRBV7-9,CASSKTHNEQFF,TGTGCCAGCAGCAAGACGCACAATGAGCAGTTCTTC
TRBJ2-7,many,NA,TRBV10-3,CAIGGSTYEQYF,TGTGCCATCGGAGGATCCACCTACGAGCAGTACTTC
TRBJ2-7,NA,NA,TRBV29-1,CSVLTPGQAYEQYF,TGCAGCGTACTAACCCCGGGACAAGCCTACGAGCAGTACTTC
TRBJ2-2,few,NA,TRBV9,CASSTGAGELFF,TGTGCCAGCAGCACCGGCGCCGGGGAGCTGTTTTTT
TRBJ2-1,NA,TRBD2,TRBV11-2,CASSRTSLGREQFF,TGTGCCAGCAGCAGGACTAGCTTAGGGCGTGAGCAGTTCTTC
TRBJ2-7,many,NA,TRBV13,CASSLGLVYEQYF,TGTGCCAGCAGCCTGGGACTCGTCTACGAGCAGTACTTC
TRBJ1-4,NA,NA,TRBV7-9,CASSSPGEFATNEKLFF,TGTGCCAGCAGCTCGCCGGGGGAATTTGCAACTAATGAAAAACTGTTTTTT
TRBJ2-1,few,TRBD2,TRBV29-1,CSVARTSGRGYNEQFF,TGCAGCGTCGCGAGGACTAGCGGGAGGGGGTACAATGAGCAGTTCTTC
TRBJ1-2,NA,NA,TRBV27,CASSVSGTEYGYTF,TGTGCCAGCAGTGTGTCCGGGACTGAATATGGCTACACCTTC
TRBJ2-5,NA,TRBD1,TRBV19,CASSLRQGAETQYF,TGTGCCAGTAGTCTCCGACAGGGGGCAGAGACCCAGTACTTC
TRBJ2-3,many,NA,TRBV4-3,CASSTGPSDSTDTQYF,TGCGCCAGCAGCACCGGGCCTAGCGATAGCACAGATACGCAGTATTTT
TRBJ1-2,many,NA,TRBV20-1,CSAREIGSQSNYGYTF,TGCAGTGCTAGAGAAATCGGCAGTCAATCTAACTATGGCTACACCTTC
TRBJ2-3,many,NA,TRBV9,CASSTTITDTQYF,TGTGCCAGCAGCACGACTATCACAGATACGCAGTATTTT
TRBJ2-7,many,NA,TRBV6-5,CASSATSYEQYF,TGTGCCAGCAGTGCAACTAGCTACGAGCAGTACTTC
TRBJ2-7,many,TRBD2,TRBV7-6,CASSLVRPQLAEVYEQYF,TGTGCCAGCAGCTTAGTTCGCCCCCAACTAGCGGAGGTCTACGAGCAGTACTTC
TRBJ2-1,many,NA,TRBV2,CASKGEQFF,TGTGCCAGCAAGGGTGAGCAGTTCTTC
TRBJ2-3,few,NA,TRBV27,CASSLLPGEADTQYF,TGTGCCAGCAGTTTATTACCGGGAGAGGCAGATACGCAGTATTTT
TRBJ2-2,NA,NA,TRBV7-9,CASSLARAASENTGELFF,TGTGCCAGCAGCTTAGCGCGGGCAGCGAGCGAGAACACCGGGGAGCTGTTTTTT
TRBJ2-1,NA,NA,TRBV20-1,CSASRTSTGTVEQFF,TGCAGTGCCAGCCGCACTAGCACGGGAACGGTTGAGCAGTTCTTC
TRBJ2-7,many,NA,TRBV5-4,CASTSAGTGYEQYF,TGTGCCAGCACCTCGGCCGGGACTGGATACGAGCAGTACTTC
TRBJ2-7,NA,TRBD2,TRBV4-2,CASTQKGRGAAHEQYF,TGTGCCAGCACCCAAAAAGGGCGGGGGGCGGCTCACGAGCAGTACTTC
TRBJ1-5,many,TRBD1,TRBV20-1,CSAKSRDRNQPQHF,TGCAGTGCCAAAAGCCGGGACAGAAATCAGCCCCAGCATTTT